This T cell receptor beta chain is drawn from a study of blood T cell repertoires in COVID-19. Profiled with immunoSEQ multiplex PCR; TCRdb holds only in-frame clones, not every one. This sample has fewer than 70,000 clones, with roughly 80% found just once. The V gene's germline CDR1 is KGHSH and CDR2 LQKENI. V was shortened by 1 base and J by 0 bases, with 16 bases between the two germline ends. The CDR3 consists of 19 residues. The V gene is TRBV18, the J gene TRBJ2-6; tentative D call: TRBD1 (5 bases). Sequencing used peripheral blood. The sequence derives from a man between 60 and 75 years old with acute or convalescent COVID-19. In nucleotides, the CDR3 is TGTGCCAGCTCACCACGAGCACAGGCGTTTTTCTCTGGGGCCAACGTCCTGACTTTC. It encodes CASSPRAQAFFSGANVLTF.